The sequence of this T cell receptor (beta chain) was determined in a study of T cells in Graves' hyperthyroidism and ophthalmopathy. Study-level background: It was at initial diagnosis, before any treatment, that peripheral blood was collected.

Hyperthyroidism of Graves' type that showed no ophthalmopathy progression within 18 months was stable. General study points: Ophthalmopathy and stable hyperthyroidism were told apart by a 13 V-J model.

The CDR3 regions of TCR beta were amplified from RNA transcripts. HTBI primers were employed in a first-round RT-PCR of the TCR CDR3. One entry per CDR3 protein, called by TCRdb with MiXCR from the multiplex PCR reads. The sample has more than 100,000 distinct CDR3 sequences, roughly 44% seen once. Trimming removed 1 base from V and 2 bases from J, with 15 bases in between. Germline V lookup: CDR1 SNHLY, CDR2 FYNNEI. The CDR3 is made up of 16 amino acids. In the case of this clonotype: The antigen is undetermined.

This chain joins TRBV2 and TRBJ2-7, with D possibly TRBD1 on 6 matching bases. The sample was blood. This TCR was sampled from a man aged 40-49 years with Graves' hyperthyroidism. The CDR3 nucleotides read TGTGCCAGCAGTGAAGGGGCCAGGGGAATTGCCTACGAGCAGTACTTC. This translates into CASSEGARGIAYEQYF.